The 17 T cell receptor beta chains presented below share a single source sample, sequenced in a study of shared clonotypes between healthy human individuals. Clones were sequenced by immunoSEQ multiplex PCR, and TCRdb holds only the in-frame ones, with some missing. The table includes over 850,000 clones, approximately 80% detected once. The sequenced material came from memory CD4+ T cells from PBMCs. The sample's subset: CD45RA-negative fraction. Receptors originate from a man aged 18 to 30 in good health. Some clones in this sample may be carry-over from other donors' samples.

Here the CDR3 DNA reads TGTGCCAGTAGTAGCCAGACAGGGGCAGGGTCCGATCAGCCCCAGCATTTT. Protein: CASSSQTGAGSDQPQHF. V is TRBV19 and J is TRBJ1-5; 8 nucleotides agree with TRBD1. The ends lost 4 bases at V and 5 bases at J; junction bases unmatched: 13. The CDR3 length is 17 residues. Germline V gene sequence: CDR1 LNHDA, CDR2 SQIVND (reference sequence). The complete variable domain, with remaining parts taken from reference TRBV19 and TRBJ1-5, reads DGGITQSPKYLFRKEGQNVTLSCEQNLNHDAMYWYRQDPGQGLRLIYYSQIVNDFQKGDIAEGYSVSREKKESFPLTVTSAQKNPTAFYLCASSSQTGAGSDQPQHFGDGTRLSIL.

The gene calls are TRBV27 and TRBJ1-5; TRBD1 agrees at 8 bases. CDR1 MNHEY and CDR2 SMNVEV come from the germline V gene (reference sequence). This CDR3 contains 15 residues. V gave up 3 bases and J gave up 7 bases; unmatched junction bases: 8. CDR3 region: CASSFFGQGDQPQHF. The CDR3 DNA sequence: TGTGCCAGCAGTTTTTTCGGACAGGGAGACCAGCCCCAGCATTTT.

This clone has just a few counts. V gene TRBV6-1 combines with J gene TRBJ2-7; TRBD2 aligns across 7 bases. Germline V lookup: CDR1 MNHNS, CDR2 SASEGT. The CDR3 extends over 15 amino acids. V lost 11 bases to trimming and J lost 0 bases; unmatched junction nucleotides: 13. The CDR3, as DNA: TGTGCCGCCGTTCGGTCTAGCGGAACCTCCTACGAGCAGTACTTC. This sequence encodes CAAVRSSGTSYEQYF.

This CDR3 reads CASQPPGGGYTF. CDR3 bases: TGTGCCAGTCAACCGCCCGGCGGAGGCTACACCTTC. The gene calls are TRBV19 and TRBJ1-2, with D unresolved. CDR3 length: 12 amino acids. Germline V gene data show CDR1 as LNHDA and CDR2 as SQIVND (reference sequence). Trimming took off 8 bases at V and 8 bases at J, with 15 bases between the two ends.

The DNA of the CDR3 is TGTGCCAGCAGCTTAGATTGGGCAGGGGCCATCTACGAGCAGTACTTC. Its protein product is CASSLDWAGAIYEQYF. The rearrangement links TRBV11-2 to TRBJ2-7; D is possibly TRBD1 (6 bases). Trimming took 0 bases from V and 3 from J, leaving 15 bases between them. Germline-derived CDR1 and CDR2 are SGHAT and FQNNGV. This CDR3 is built from 16 residues.

This clone came up many times. The chain links TRBV2 to TRBJ1-5, with TRBD1 identical over 9 bases. The junction had 7 bases not matched to a gene; V was cut back by 6 bases and J by 4 bases. The V gene's germline CDR1 is SNHLY and CDR2 FYNNEI. CDR3 size: 15 residues. CDR3 in DNA: TGTGCCAGCAGGTCACAGGGGGCAGGGAATCAGCCCCAGCATTTT. Translation gives CASRSQGAGNQPQHF.

V usage is TRBV2 and J usage is TRBJ2-1, with 16 nucleotides matching TRBD2. The CDR3 runs to 15 residues. Germline assignment: CDR1 SNHLY and CDR2 FYNNEI. The V and J ends lost 5 bases and 8 bases, in that order; junction bases with no gene match: 3. In DNA, the CDR3 is TGTGCCAGCAGTTCGGGACTAGCGGGAGGGGATGAGCAGTTCTTC. It specifies CASSSGLAGGDEQFF.

The chain combines TRBV6-1 with TRBJ1-2, with 7 bases aligning to TRBD1. The germline V gene has CDR1 MNHNS and CDR2 SASEGT. The CDR3 covers 15 residues. The J segment lost 2 bases and the V segment lost 3 bases, leaving 6 bases of the junction unmatched. The CDR3: CASSDPTQGNYGYTF. Written as DNA, the CDR3 is TGTGCCAGCAGTGACCCCACACAGGGGAACTATGGCTACACCTTC.

The V gene is TRBV28, the J gene TRBJ1-5, with unresolved D. CDR1 is MDHEN and CDR2 is SYDVKM in the germline V gene. The CDR3 sequence is 16 residues long. Between the trimmed V and J ends, which lost 3 bases and 0 bases, there was a span of 12 bases. DNA for the CDR3: TGTGCCAGCAGTTTTCGGCCAGTACATAGCAATCAGCCCCAGCATTTT. Encoded protein: CASSFRPVHSNQPQHF.

The chain carries TRBV29-1 and TRBJ2-7; maybe TRBD2 (6 bases). Germline V CDR1 and CDR2: SQVTM, ANQGSEA. V lost 3 bases, J lost 5 bases, and 8 bases lay in between. The CDR3 contains 11 residues. The CDR3 DNA reads as TGCAGCGTTGAGTCTAGCGACGAGCAGTACTTC. Its translation: CSVESSDEQYF.

The chain uses TRBV29-1 and TRBJ1-2; a possible D gene is TRBD1 (5 bases). Trimming removed 0 bases at V and 4 bases at J, with 24 bases between. CDR3 length: 18 amino acids. Per the germline V gene, CDR1 is SQVTM and CDR2 is ANQGSEA. This CDR3 reads CSVEDSGLTGPESYGYTF. In nucleotides, the CDR3 is TGCAGCGTTGAAGATTCGGGGTTGACGGGGCCCGAGAGCTATGGCTACACCTTC.

This chain links TRBV28 with TRBJ2-3; 9 bases agree with TRBD1. Germline loops: CDR1 MDHEN, CDR2 SYDVKM. Trimming cost V 6 bases and J 4 bases; bases outside gene matches: 11. The CDR3 sequence is 16 residues long. The DNA for the CDR3 is TGTGCCAGCAGGCTCCTTCCCGGGACAGGGCCAGATACGCAGTATTTT. Residues: CASRLLPGTGPDTQYF.

This sequence joins TRBV18 and TRBJ1-5; D possibly corresponds to TRBD1 (6 bases). The CDR3 is 16 amino acids. V lost 1 base to trimming and J lost 1 base, with 11 bases between them. Germline CDR1 is KGHSH and CDR2 is LQKENI. Here the CDR3 reads CASSPQGVRSNQPQHF. In nucleotides, the CDR3 is TGTGCCAGCTCACCACAGGGGGTTAGGAGCAATCAGCCCCAGCATTTT.

This chain joins TRBV7-2 and TRBJ1-5, with 7 bases identical to TRBD1. This CDR3 has 15 residues. Trimming cost V 5 bases and J 1 base; bases outside gene matches: 5. Germline CDR1 SGHTA, CDR2 FQGNSA. The CDR3 bases are TGTGCCAGCAGCCAAGGACAGGCGAGCAATCAGCCCCAGCATTTT. This encodes CASSQGQASNQPQHF.

The rearrangement links TRBV6-5 to TRBJ2-7; 7 bases line up with TRBD1. CDR1 MNHEY and CDR2 SVGAGI come from the germline V gene. This CDR3 spans 15 amino acids. Germline trimming cut 0 bases from V and 3 bases from J; bases unmatched to any gene: 5. The CDR3 nucleotides read TGTGCCAGCAGTTACTCCTACCGGGACAGCTACGAGCAGTACTTC. Its translation: CASSYSYRDSYEQYF.

This clone has at least ten counts. Other DNA sequences in the sample encode the same CDR3. The chain uses TRBV18 and TRBJ1-1; no clear D gene. CDR1 and CDR2 (germline): KGHSH, LQKENI. The CDR3 is 15 residues long. The germline V and J ends were trimmed by 1 base and 1 base, with 10 bases remaining between them. The CDR3, as DNA: TGTGCCAGCTCACCACGGGAGGGAAGGAACACTGAAGCTTTCTTT. Its protein is CASSPREGRNTEAFF.

This clone was recorded a few times. This sequence joins TRBV2 and TRBJ2-7; D tentatively fits TRBD1 or TRBD2 (5 bases each). Trimming pared 6 bases from V and 2 bases from J, leaving 14 bases between. Germline values: CDR1 SNHLY, CDR2 FYNNEI. This CDR3 has 14 amino acids. The CDR3, as DNA: TGTGCCAGCAGCGTGGGACCAAGAACCTACGAGCAGTACTTC. Translated: CASSVGPRTYEQYF. The full variable domain, in which reference TRBV2 and TRBJ2-7 provide the parts outside the CDR3, is EPEVTQTPSHQVTQMGQEVILRCVPISNHLYFYWYRQILGQKVEFLVSFYNNEISEKSEIFDDQFSVERPDGSNFTLKIRSTKLEDSAMYFCASSVGPRTYEQYFGPGTRLTVT.